Listed here are 9 T cell receptor beta chains from one sample, sequenced in a study of CD8+ T cells in alopecia areata. cDNA reverse transcribed from extracted RNA served as the sequencing template. Measured with immunoSEQ multiplex PCR; TCRdb has only the in-frame clones, and not every one. The table lists under 350,000 clones, over 45% of them singletons. The treatment is: oral pan-JAK inhibitor, 5-10 mg twice daily. The sample was CD4+ T cells sorted from blood, taken at week 24, from a patient treated with tofacitinib. The receptors here all came from a human donor with alopecia areata.

CDR3 DNA sequence: TGCGCCAGCAGCCAGGTACAGGGGAGGAATGAAAAACTGTTTTTT. Amino acids: CASSQVQGRNEKLFF. The chain uses TRBV4-3 and TRBJ1-4; 7 bases are shared with TRBD1. With V trimmed by 3 bases and J by 5 bases, 6 bases remained unmatched. Germline-derived CDR1 and CDR2 are LGHNA and YSLEER. The CDR3 spans 15 residues.

CDR3 amino acids: CASRMGGEGDSNQPQHF. CDR3 DNA sequence: TGTGCCAGCAGGATGGGAGGCGAGGGGGATAGCAATCAGCCCCAGCATTTT. This sequence joins TRBV28 and TRBJ1-5, with TRBD1 as a possible D gene (6 bases). The CDR3 spans 17 residues. The V gene's germline CDR1 is MDHEN and CDR2 SYDVKM. Trimming pared 6 bases from V and 0 bases from J, leaving 18 bases between.

The chain has TRBV6-6 and TRBJ1-5; D not certain. CDR1 and CDR2 (germline): MNHNY, SVGAGI (reference sequence). The CDR3 covers 14 residues. The V and J ends lost 2 bases and 6 bases respectively, with 11 bases between them. The CDR3 bases are TGTGCCAGCAGTTACCGGCCTTCCGGTCAGCCCCAGCATTTT. Protein: CASSYRPSGQPQHF.

This chain uses TRBV27 with TRBJ2-1, with 11 bases fitting TRBD1. V trimming: 3 bases; J trimming: 8 bases; junction bases outside the gene matches: 12. Germline CDR1 is MNHEY and CDR2 is SMNVEV (reference sequence). This CDR3 region has 17 residues. DNA for the CDR3: TGTGCCAGCAGTTTTTGGCGGACAGGGGGCATGGGCGATGAGCAGTTCTTC. Translating gives CASSFWRTGGMGDEQFF.

The V and J genes are TRBV28 and TRBJ1-1; 7 bases are a match to TRBD1. The CDR3 is 13 amino acids. J gave up 5 bases and V 6 bases, and 6 bases lay outside the gene matches. Germline CDR1 and CDR2: MDHEN and SYDVKM. The CDR3 loop is CASSHQQGTEAFF. CDR3 nucleotide sequence: TGTGCCAGCAGCCATCAACAGGGGACTGAAGCTTTCTTT.

V and J are TRBV29-1 and TRBJ1-2; maybe TRBD1 (5 bases). Trimming stripped 1 base from V and 4 bases from J, with 13 bases between. Germline V gene lookup returns CDR1 SQVTM and CDR2 ANQGSEA. CDR3 length: 14 amino acids. Here the CDR3 DNA reads TGCAGCGTTGAAGGGAGGGGCCGAAGCTATGGCTACACCTTC. Protein sequence: CSVEGRGRSYGYTF.

This clone was picked up one time. The rearrangement uses TRBV9 and TRBJ1-2, with a possible D match to TRBD1 (5 bases). Germline CDR1 and CDR2: SGDLS and YYNGEE. With 0 bases removed from V and 3 bases from J, the gap between germline ends came to 12 bases. CDR3 size: 15 residues. CDR3 nucleotides: TGTGCCAGCAGCGTAGCTCCCGGGGCCGACTATGGCTACACCTTC. This encodes CASSVAPGADYGYTF.

V and J are TRBV27 and TRBJ1-4; TRBD1 might be the D (6 bases). The CDR3 sequence is 13 residues long. Looked up from germline, CDR1 is MNHEY and CDR2 is SMNVEV (reference sequence). With 5 bases removed from V and 7 bases from J, the gap between germline ends came to 11 bases. CDR3 sequence reads: CASSRTQGEKLFF. The CDR3 nucleotides read TGTGCCAGCAGTCGAACACAGGGTGAAAAACTGTTTTTT.

The rearrangement joins TRBV29-1 to TRBJ2-7; the match to TRBD1 covers 9 bases. The germline V gene has CDR1 SQVTM and CDR2 ANQGSEA. The junction had 8 bases not matched to a gene; V was cut back by 6 bases and J by 5 bases. This CDR3 contains 13 residues. Here the CDR3 reads CSVRTGVNDEQYF. In DNA, the CDR3 is TGCAGCGTGCGGACAGGGGTGAATGACGAGCAGTACTTC.